This TCR beta chain stems from a study of Tregs in tolerant kidney transplant recipients. Study-wide findings and caveats: Activated donor B cell expansion appeared to reveal the most relevant donor-specific TCRbeta repertoire.

Trimming stripped 6 bases from V and 7 bases from J, with 18 bases between. CDR3 length: 14 amino acids. Germline assignment: CDR1 LNHDA and CDR2 SQIVND (reference sequence). The assay was immunoSEQ multiplex PCR, and TCRdb's table has in-frame clones only and misses some. This table lists roughly 50,000 clones. In regard to this clone: No antigen is known for it. The read gets to within 3 residues of the CDR3 end, and the germline J gene fills in the rest.

The sequence came from a human donor who received a combined kidney and bone marrow transplant. The sequences come from CD4+ T cells from blood, collected before the transplant. The chain uses TRBV19 and TRBJ1-2; weak D call: TRBD1 (6 bases). CDR3 region: CASSGLGGPSGYTF. CDR3 DNA, as far as it was read: TGTGCCAGTAGCGGTCTCGGGGGGCCGAGTGGC.